The text below deals with one T cell receptor beta chain. This clonotype was observed a handful of times. What antigen it recognizes has not been identified. No base qualities exist here, and no much larger clone lies one base off it. Per the germline V gene, LGHNA is the CDR1 and YNFKEQ is the CDR2. The CDR3 runs 16 residues from the cysteine to the phenylalanine. CDR3 DNA is the only sequence kept; it has 48 bases, read in frame from the first base. At the junction V is shortened by 1 base and J by 6 bases, with 16 bases in between. This entry is derived from a study of T-cell reconstitution after alpha-beta-depleted transplantation in children (dated by TCRdb to 2016 to 2017). With respect to the entire study: Using TCR repertoire profiling, the study quantitatively followed how T-cell immune reconstitution unfolded in children after TCRalphabeta/CD19-depleted allogeneic hematopoietic cell transplantation.

Library method: PCR. Instrument on record: Illumina HiSeq 2500. To normalize quantification of the TCRbeta repertoire, the TCR libraries were built with molecular barcoding that relied on unique molecular identifiers. The raw public data were reprocessed by TCRdb itself: fastp quality trimming at Q25, MiXCR clonotype calling, in-frame beta chains only. Duplicate CDR3 protein sequences are folded into a single record with the most common DNA and genes. In this sample the table shows about 360,000 distinct CDR3 sequences, roughly 14% of which occur a single time. About 3.9% of the sample is in the top ten clones.

The sequencing used PBMCs, collected from the stem cell graft. The sequence was collected from a human donor who donated a stem cell graft to a child with Fanconi anemia. The chain is made from TRBV4-2 and TRBJ2-1; the D gene assignment is ambiguous. For the CDR3, the sequence is CASSQGGQASANEQFF. The bases are TGTGCCAGCAGCCAAGGAGGTCAGGCCAGTGCCAATGAGCAGTTCTTC.